The 25 T cell receptor beta chains below all came from one sample that was sequenced in a study of blood T cell repertoires in COVID-19 (TCRdb year 2020). Libraries were built with the immunoSEQ multiplex PCR assay. The table comes from immuneACCESS by way of TCRdb, which keeps in-frame sequences with V and J called. Part of the clones is missing from these tables; in studies checked, under half for an unresolved V gene and the rest for unknown reasons. For this sample there are approximately 270,000 clones; about 89% appear just once. Around 0.88% of the sample comes from the top ten. Material for sequencing was peripheral blood. These receptors came from a man aged 25-45 years with acute or convalescent COVID-19.

The V call is TRBV4-1, the J call TRBJ2-7; 8 nucleotides line up with TRBD1. The germline V gene encodes CDR1 MGHRA and CDR2 YSYEKL. The V and J ends lost 4 bases and 6 bases, in that order; junction bases with no gene match: 8. This CDR3 has 14 residues. CDR3 sequence: CASSRDRGRGEQYF. The CDR3 DNA reads as TGCGCCAGCAGCCGAGACAGGGGTCGGGGCGAGCAGTACTTC.

V usage is TRBV7-2 and J usage is TRBJ1-5, with 9 bases that match TRBD1. The J segment lost 4 bases and the V segment lost 0 bases, leaving 1 base of the junction unmatched. The germline gives CDR1 SGHTA, CDR2 FQGNSA. The CDR3 runs 15 residues. The CDR3 bases are TGTGCCAGCAGCTTAGCGGGGACAGGGAATCAGCCCCAGCATTTT. Amino acid sequence: CASSLAGTGNQPQHF. Using reference TRBV7-2 and TRBJ1-5 for the parts outside the CDR3, the full variable domain is GAGVSQSPSNKVTEKGKDVELRCDPISGHTALYWYRQSLGQGLEFLIYFQGNSAPDKSGLPSDRFSAERTGGSVSTLTIQRTQQEDSAVYLCASSLAGTGNQPQHFGDGTRLSIL.

The chain employs TRBV19 and TRBJ1-4; TRBD1 matches at 8 bases. This CDR3 comprises 14 residues. Trimming took 10 bases from V and 8 from J; bases not matched to a gene: 12. CDR1 is LNHDA and CDR2 is SQIVND in the germline V gene (reference sequence). CDR3 DNA sequence: TGTGCCACCGCGTACAGGGGGAGAGGAGAAAAACTGTTTTTT. Translating gives CATAYRGRGEKLFF.

This rearrangement joins TRBV5-1 to TRBJ1-2; 7 nucleotides align to TRBD1. This CDR3 contains 13 residues. The germline gives CDR1 SGHRS, CDR2 YFSETQ. Losses at the gene ends were 2 bases for V and 6 bases for J; bases not matched to a gene: 4. The CDR3 protein is CASSFGTGDGYTF. The CDR3 DNA is TGCGCCAGCAGCTTCGGAACAGGGGATGGCTACACCTTC.

The chain carries TRBV6-1 and TRBJ1-2; no definite D call. The CDR3 sequence is 16 residues long. The germline gives CDR1 MNHNS, CDR2 SASEGT. V was clipped by 0 bases and J by 4 bases, with 15 bases between them. The chain's CDR3 is CASSEAATLSGYGYTF. The CDR3 nucleotides read TGTGCCAGCAGTGAAGCGGCGACTCTTTCGGGCTATGGCTACACCTTC.

This rearrangement joins TRBV14 to TRBJ2-3; D is undetermined. The CDR3 spans 14 residues. CDR1 and CDR2 from the germline V gene are SGHDN and FVKESK. Trimming shortened V by 1 base and J by 10 bases, and 15 bases separated the two germline ends. CDR3 amino acids: CASSQGAWNSPQYF. The DNA for the CDR3 is TGTGCCAGCAGCCAAGGGGCATGGAACAGCCCGCAGTATTTT.

This chain joins TRBV27 and TRBJ2-7; TRBD2 matches at 10 bases. J lost 4 bases, V lost 10 bases, and 10 bases had no gene match. Per germline, CDR1 MNHEY and CDR2 SMNVEV (reference sequence). CDR3 length equals 14 residues. CDR3 sequence (DNA): TGTGCCACGGATTCTAGCGGGAGCTTTTACGAGCAGTACTTC. This gives the protein CATDSSGSFYEQYF.

This clone appeared once. This chain links TRBV6-2 or TRBV6-3 with TRBJ1-5; no clear D gene. The CDR3 has 13 amino acids. V was trimmed by 4 bases and J by 5 bases, leaving 9 bases between them. The V gene's germline CDR1 is MNHEY and CDR2 SVGEGT. The CDR3 region is CASSSLRYQPQHF. Here the CDR3 DNA reads TGTGCCAGCAGTTCCCTCAGATATCAGCCCCAGCATTTT.

This clone was counted once. The chain's CDR3 is CASSRDRPGNEQFF. The DNA of the CDR3 is TGTGCCAGCAGCCGGGACAGGCCAGGCAATGAGCAGTTCTTC. The V call is TRBV27, the J call TRBJ2-1; 8 bases line up with TRBD1. The length of the CDR3 is 14 residues. J was trimmed by 6 bases and V by 6 bases; bases with no gene match: 7. The germline CDR1 and CDR2 sequences are MNHEY and SMNVEV (reference sequence).

The V call is TRBV6-5, the J call TRBJ2-7, with D possibly matching TRBD2 (5 bases). The germline CDR1 and CDR2 sequences are MNHEY and SVGAGI. There are 13 residues in the CDR3. DNA for the CDR3: TGTGCACTAGGAGGTAAAAGCTCCTACGAGCAGTACTTC. Encoded protein: CALGGKSSYEQYF.

As to this clone: Different DNA sequences within this sample yield the same CDR3. The rearrangement uses TRBV7-9 and TRBJ1-1, with 7 bases identical to TRBD1. CDR1 and CDR2 from the germline V gene are SEHNR and FQNEAQ (reference sequence). The CDR3 has 14 amino acids. V lost 5 bases and J lost 2; bases outside the gene matches: 5. CDR3 bases: TGTGCCAGCAGCCCCGGGACAGTAAACACTGAAGCTTTCTTT. Translated: CASSPGTVNTEAFF. The whole variable domain, remainder taken from reference TRBV7-9 and TRBJ1-1, is DTGVSQNPRHKITKRGQNVTFRCDPISEHNRLYWYRQTLGQGPEFLTYFQNEAQLEKSRLLSDRFSAERPKGSFSTLEIQRTEQGDSAMYLCASSPGTVNTEAFFGQGTRLTVV.

This clone turned up a few times. This chain joins TRBV28 and TRBJ1-5; TRBD1 matches 9 bases. V shed 6 bases, J shed 0 bases, and the junction held 9 bases outside the gene matches. The CDR3 is 17 residues long. CDR1 and CDR2 (germline): MDHEN, SYDVKM. In DNA, the CDR3 is TGTGCCAGCAGGAGCCGACAGGGGGGATATAGCAATCAGCCCCAGCATTTT. It translates to CASRSRQGGYSNQPQHF.

The chain couples TRBV11-2 to TRBJ1-6; D is unclear. The CDR3 runs to 14 residues. Trimming pared 4 bases from V and 8 bases from J, leaving 12 bases between. Germline V gene lookup returns CDR1 SGHAT and CDR2 FQNNGV. This CDR3 reads CASSSHVADSPLHF. CDR3 DNA sequence: TGTGCCAGCAGCTCCCACGTGGCGGATTCACCCCTCCACTTT.

This chain connects TRBV7-9 to TRBJ2-2; 8 bases match TRBD2. The V and J ends lost 7 bases and 5 bases, in that order; junction bases with no gene match: 12. CDR1 is SEHNR, CDR2 FQNEAQ, per germline (reference sequence). The CDR3 extends over 16 amino acids. For the CDR3, the DNA is TGTGCCAGCACCGGGGGGGGACTCCCGGGGACCGGGGAGCTGTTTTTT. This codes for CASTGGGLPGTGELFF.

CDR3 protein: CASSWGTRNTIYF. As DNA, the CDR3 is TGTGCCAGCAGTTGGGGCACGAGAAACACCATATATTTT. The chain combines TRBV28 with TRBJ1-3; tentatively, D is TRBD1 (5 bases). V lost 4 bases, J lost 5 bases, and 9 bases lay in between. Per the germline V gene, CDR1 is MDHEN and CDR2 is SYDVKM. CDR3 size: 13 residues.

The rearrangement links TRBV19 to TRBJ2-1, with TRBD2 matching 11 bases. The CDR3 covers 17 residues. The V and J ends lost 1 base and 4 bases, in that order; junction bases with no gene match: 6. Germline CDR1 LNHDA, CDR2 SQIVND (reference sequence). The CDR3 spells CASSIVGLAGGYNEQFF. The CDR3 region has the DNA TGTGCCAGTAGTATAGTTGGTCTAGCGGGGGGTTACAATGAGCAGTTCTTC.

This clone has a single count. The rearrangement joins TRBV4-1 to TRBJ1-1; tentative D call: TRBD1 (5 bases). Looked up from germline, CDR1 is MGHRA and CDR2 is YSYEKL. The CDR3 is 15 residues long. Trimming pared 1 base from V and 5 bases from J, leaving 14 bases between. CDR3 residues: CASSQGPQGRTEAFF. The CDR3 DNA reads TGCGCCAGCAGCCAAGGGCCCCAGGGAAGAACTGAAGCTTTCTTT.

The chain carries TRBV11-2 and TRBJ2-1; D unclear. Trimming left V 5 bases short and J 3 bases short, with 8 bases between. The CDR3 totals 13 residues. Germline V gene lookup returns CDR1 SGHAT and CDR2 FQNNGV. The CDR3 DNA follows: TGTGCCAGCAGCCAACGACTCTACAATGAGCAGTTCTTC. Translated, it gives CASSQRLYNEQFF.

The chain carries TRBV28 and TRBJ1-2; maybe TRBD1 (5 bases). Germline V lookup: CDR1 MDHEN, CDR2 SYDVKM. V was cut by 4 bases and J by 6 bases, with 12 bases left in between. The CDR3 loop spans 13 amino acids. CDR3 residues: CASSSIDSNGYTF. DNA for the CDR3: TGTGCCAGCAGTTCGATCGACAGCAATGGCTACACCTTC.

CDR3 sequence (DNA): TGTGCCAGCAGTTTAGGGGGGGGACTAACCGGAAACACCATATATTTT. Amino acids: CASSLGGGLTGNTIYF. This chain uses TRBV28 with TRBJ1-3; the D gene is possibly TRBD1 (5 bases). Trimming took off 2 bases at V and 4 bases at J, with 15 bases between the two ends. Germline V gene sequence: CDR1 MDHEN, CDR2 SYDVKM. The CDR3 is 16 amino acids.

The genes are TRBV4-1 and TRBJ1-2, with TRBD1 matching 8 bases. V lost 6 bases to trimming and J lost 5 bases; unmatched junction nucleotides: 11. Germline assignment: CDR1 MGHRA and CDR2 YSYEKL. The CDR3 length is 15 residues. CDR3 coding DNA: TGCGCCAGCAGTCTGAACCAGGGACAGGAGTATGGCTACACCTTC. Translating gives CASSLNQGQEYGYTF.

This chain uses TRBV4-1 with TRBJ1-5; D gene unclear. CDR3 length: 15 residues. Trimming cost V 3 bases and J 7 bases, with 16 bases left between them. Germline V gene data show CDR1 as MGHRA and CDR2 as YSYEKL. The CDR3 spells CASSHSVLGEQPQHF. The CDR3 coding sequence is TGCGCCAGCAGCCACTCAGTTCTCGGAGAACAGCCCCAGCATTTT.

The V gene is TRBV7-2, the J gene TRBJ2-7; D is possibly TRBD1 (5 bases). Looked up from germline, CDR1 is SGHTA and CDR2 is FQGNSA. CDR3 length: 14 residues. V lost 3 bases, J lost 6 bases, and 15 bases lay in between. The CDR3 sequence is CASSFQGFEGEQYF. In DNA, the CDR3 is TGTGCCAGCAGCTTTCAGGGCTTCGAAGGCGAGCAGTACTTC.

The J gene is TRBJ2-2, the V gene TRBV5-6; no firm D call. CDR1 is SGHDT and CDR2 is YYEEEE in the germline V gene. There are 14 residues in the CDR3. Trimming left V 1 base short and J 7 bases short, with 11 bases between. The CDR3 reads CASSLYLMSGELFF. CDR3 DNA sequence: TGTGCCAGCAGCTTGTACTTGATGAGCGGGGAGCTGTTTTTT.

The V gene is TRBV9, the J gene TRBJ2-3, with 8 nucleotides matching TRBD2. The CDR3 consists of 16 residues. Germline CDR1 and CDR2: SGDLS and YYNGEE. V lost 2 bases, J lost 0 bases, and 5 bases stayed unmatched. The CDR3 nucleotides are TGTGCCAGCAGCGTCCGGGAGGGTTATAGCACAGATACGCAGTATTTT. This codes for CASSVREGYSTDTQYF.